These T cell receptor beta chains were read from a single sample in a study of blood T cell repertoires in COVID-19. Generated by immunoSEQ multiplex PCR, the TCRdb table keeps only in-frame clones and is missing some. This sample has 65,000 to 90,000 clones, with approximately 79% found just once. The source material was peripheral blood. Every receptor here comes from a man between 65 and 85 years old with active or convalescent COVID-19. Each CDR3 is given with its conserved first and last residue. A D gene is named only where the DNA matches it firmly. Clone size is shown for a subset of rows, as once, few, many or a class of expanded clone.

TRBJ2-7 NA NA 15 TRBV11-2 CASSSRTVSTYEQYF TGTGCCAGCAGCTCCCGGACAGTTTCTACCTACGAGCAGTACTTC
TRBJ2-3 NA many 15 TRBV4-1 CASSQEVSTRGTQYF TGCGCCAGCAGCCAAGAGGTCAGCACACGGGGTACGCAGTATTTT
TRBJ2-6 NA NA 14 TRBV29-1 CSVESPSGANVLTF TGCAGCGTTGAATCTCCCTCTGGGGCCAACGTCCTGACTTTC
TRBJ2-7 TRBD1 NA 14 TRBV19 CASSITGQAYEQYF TGTGCCAGTAGTATTACCGGACAGGCCTACGAGCAGTACTTC
TRBJ1-6 TRBD1 NA 14 TRBV27 CASSWTGDNSPLHF TGTGCCAGCAGTTGGACAGGGGACAATTCACCCCTCCACTTT
TRBJ2-3 NA NA 18 TRBV5-5 CASSVRLVVGGATDTQYF TGTGCCAGCAGCGTAAGACTAGTTGTTGGGGGGGCCACAGATACGCAGTATTTT
TRBJ1-2 NA NA 14 TRBV19 CASSIDTGNYGYTF TGTGCCAGTAGTATAGACACAGGGAACTATGGCTACACCTTC
TRBJ1-2 NA NA 15 TRBV27 CASSLSWGRLDGYTF TGTGCCAGCAGTTTATCTTGGGGCCGATTGGATGGCTACACCTTC
TRBJ2-3 TRBD2 NA 15 TRBV4-2 CASSQTGTIGDTQYF TGTGCCAGCAGCCAAACCGGGACTATCGGGGATACGCAGTATTTT
TRBJ2-5 NA NA 15 TRBV7-7 CASSLGFGGMETQYF TGTGCTAGCAGCTTAGGGTTCGGGGGAATGGAGACCCAGTACTTC
TRBJ2-7 NA NA 14 TRBV28 CASSRTLSSYEQYF TGTGCCAGCAGTCGGACTCTAAGCTCCTACGAGCAGTACTTC
TRBJ2-5 NA NA 14 TRBV2 CASSEGLARKTQYF TGTGCCAGCAGTGAAGGCCTAGCGAGGAAGACCCAGTACTTC
TRBJ1-2 NA NA 15 TRBV28 CASSFEPKAVYGYTF TGTGCCAGCAGTTTCGAACCTAAGGCGGTCTATGGCTACACCTTC
TRBJ1-5 NA NA 15 TRBV2 CASRGGRRINQPQHF TGTGCCAGCAGGGGGGGGAGGAGGATCAATCAGCCCCAGCATTTT
TRBJ2-2 TRBD1 few 15 TRBV11-3 CASRPGTDDTGELFF TGTGCCAGCAGGCCCGGGACAGATGACACCGGGGAGCTGTTTTTT
TRBJ1-1 NA few 14 TRBV2 CASSVTGTGGRHFF TGTGCCAGCAGTGTAACCGGGACGGGAGGGAGGCATTTCTTT
TRBJ1-1 NA few 16 TRBV6-5 CASSYSISENSRKAFF TGTGCCAGCAGTTACTCTATAAGCGAGAACTCTCGGAAAGCTTTCTTT
TRBJ2-7 TRBD1 few 12 TRBV28 CASRDRNYEQYF TGTGCCAGCCGGGACAGAAACTACGAGCAGTACTTC
TRBJ2-1 TRBD2 NA 15 TRBV28 CASRNSGGFYNEQFF TGTGCCAGCAGGAACAGCGGGGGATTCTACAATGAGCAGTTCTTC
TRBJ2-1 TRBD2 NA 14 TRBV3-1/TRBV3-2 CASNQRGESNEQFF TGTGCCAGCAACCAGCGGGGGGAAAGTAATGAGCAGTTCTTC
TRBJ1-2 NA once 16 TRBV28 CASRGTEGSGYYGYTF TGTGCCAGCCGAGGGACGGAGGGTTCGGGGTACTATGGCTACACCTTC
TRBJ2-7 NA NA 12 TRBV29-1 CTVGEDSYEQYF TGCACAGTGGGGGAGGATTCCTACGAGCAGTACTTC
TRBJ1-5 NA NA 16 TRBV6-1 CASSVRWGVSNQPQHF TGTGCCAGCAGTGTACGGTGGGGGGTCAGCAATCAGCCCCAGCATTTT
TRBJ1-5 NA few 12 TRBV28 CASGGGDQPQHF TGTGCCAGCGGGGGAGGAGATCAGCCCCAGCATTTT
TRBJ2-5 TRBD2 NA 16 TRBV18 CASSDGTSGVRWTQYF TGTGCCAGCTCAGATGGGACTAGCGGGGTACGATGGACCCAGTACTTC
TRBJ2-7 NA once 15 TRBV5-4 CASSRPQGTGGEQYF TGTGCCAGCAGCCGACCCCAGGGTACCGGGGGCGAGCAGTACTTC